The entry below gives a single T cell receptor beta chain sequence along with its context. This clonotype was counted between two and nine times. Its antigen is not yet known. No quality values exist for individual bases; no much larger clone is one base distant. V is shortened by 6 bases, J by 0 bases, and the region joining them spans 21 bases. For CDR1 and CDR2, the germline V gene lists SQVTM and ANQGSEA. Its CDR3 holds 17 amino acids, cysteine through phenylalanine. Only CDR3 DNA remains: 51 bases, in frame from the first base. TCRdb records Illumina NovaSeq 6000 as the sequencer. TCRalpha and TCRbeta cDNA libraries were built by 5'RACE with constant-segment primers, adding sample barcodes and unique molecular identifiers. Trizol reagent was used to extract RNA from every sample. Library amplification was performed in two PCR steps, and a second sample barcode and Illumina TruSeq adapters were introduced in the second step. Sequencing of the libraries was done on an Illumina NovaSeq, producing 2 x 150 bp paired-end reads. The paper's data handling went like this. The reads were demultiplexed and collapsed into UMI-guided consensus sequences using migec v1.2.7. Using mixcr v2.1.11, the UMI consensuses were aligned to TRA and TRB V and J templates and assembled into clonotypes. A clonotype was counted as expanded or contracted only when both edgeR and NoisET called the clonotype significant, with the noise models trained on biological replicates. For edgeR calls, the thresholds were a false discovery rate-adjusted p below 0.01 and a log2 fold-change of 1. As an exploratory analysis of dynamics, max-normalized trajectories of the 1000 most abundant clonotypes were examined with PCA combined with hierarchical clustering. Each responding clone was given a CD4 or CD8 phenotype based on the CD4+ and CD8+ repertoires, which had been sequenced separately. TCRdb reworked the public reads: Q25 trimming with fastp, MiXCR clone assembly, productive beta chains retained. Duplicate CDR3 protein sequences are folded into a single record with the most common DNA and genes. These V and J calls rely on TCRdb rather than the paper's analysis. The sample profile shows tens of thousands of distinct CDR3 sequences; around an eighth of them were found once. The ten most abundant clones make up around 27% of the sample.

The data originate from a study of T-cell memory formation after mild COVID-19 (dated by TCRdb to about 2021). In terms of the full investigation: TCR sequence clusters from the two donors were found to be largely donor specific. T-cell clones expanding and contracting after mild COVID-19 in a couple of donors were tracked by longitudinal TCRalpha and TCRbeta repertoire sequencing. Two young, previously healthy adult volunteers, one female and one male, were included in the cohort.

General study outcomes and caveats: Some responding clones were detected in pre-infection memory, which suggested that pre-existing cross-reactive memory T cells had joined the SARS-CoV-2 response. Contracting CD4+ clones were located mainly in the CM and EM memory subsets, whereas CD8+ clones were found to be enriched in EMRA. The study included only a couple of mild cases, and larger cohorts that include severe cases with pre-infection samples were judged to be necessary. Clones that contracted from day 15 to 85 showed balanced CD4/CD8 phenotypes, whereas a second wave of clones that expanded from day 15 to 37 leaned towards CD4+. SARS-CoV-2 specificity was not confirmed for the second-wave clones peaking on day 37.

Ficoll-Paque density gradient centrifugation was the method used to isolate PBMCs. The sequence joins TRBV29-1 to TRBJ2-1, and perhaps TRBD1 as D gene, on 5 matching bases. Sequencing was performed on PBMCs or a T cell subset sorted from them (not recorded which). The TCR comes from an adult woman who had mild COVID-19 (a few samples of this study predate the infection). The sample titles of this study are shuffled in the database, so cell type and time point are left out; the donor was told from shared clones. The nucleotide sequence reads TGCAGCGTGGACGGACCCCAGGGTGCGAGCTCCTACAATGAGCAGTTCTTC. Translated, this is CSVDGPQGASSYNEQFF.